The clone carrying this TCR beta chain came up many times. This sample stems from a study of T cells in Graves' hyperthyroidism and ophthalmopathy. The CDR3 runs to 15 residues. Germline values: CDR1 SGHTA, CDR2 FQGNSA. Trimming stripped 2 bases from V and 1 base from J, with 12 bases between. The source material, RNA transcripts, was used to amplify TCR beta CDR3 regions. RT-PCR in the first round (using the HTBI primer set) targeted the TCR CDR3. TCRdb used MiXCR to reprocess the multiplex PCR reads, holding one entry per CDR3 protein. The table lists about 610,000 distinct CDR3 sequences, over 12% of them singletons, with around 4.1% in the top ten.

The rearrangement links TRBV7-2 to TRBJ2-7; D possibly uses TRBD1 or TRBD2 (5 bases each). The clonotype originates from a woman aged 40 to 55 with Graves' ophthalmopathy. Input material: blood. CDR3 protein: CASSLKGEGSYEQYF. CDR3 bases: TGTGCCAGCAGCTTAAAGGGAGAGGGGTCCTACGAGCAGTACTTC.